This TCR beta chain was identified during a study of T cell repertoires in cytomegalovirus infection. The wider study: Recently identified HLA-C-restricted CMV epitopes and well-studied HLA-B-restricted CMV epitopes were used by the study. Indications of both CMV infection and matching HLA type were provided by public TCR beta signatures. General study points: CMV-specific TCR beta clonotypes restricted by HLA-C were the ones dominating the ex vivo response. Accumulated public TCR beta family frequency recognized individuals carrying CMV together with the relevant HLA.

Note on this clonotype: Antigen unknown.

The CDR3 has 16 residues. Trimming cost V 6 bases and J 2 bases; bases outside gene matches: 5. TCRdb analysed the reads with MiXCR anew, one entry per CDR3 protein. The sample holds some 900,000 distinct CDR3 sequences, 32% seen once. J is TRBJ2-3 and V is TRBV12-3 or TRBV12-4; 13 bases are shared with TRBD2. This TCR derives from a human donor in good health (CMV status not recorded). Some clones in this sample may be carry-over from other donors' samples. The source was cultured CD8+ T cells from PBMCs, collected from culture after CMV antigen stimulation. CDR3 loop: CASSPTSGGPTDTQYF. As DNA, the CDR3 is TGTGCCAGCAGCCCGACTAGCGGGGGGCCCACAGATACGCAGTATTTT.